A selection of T cell receptor beta chains follows, all from one sample in a study of blood T cell repertoires in COVID-19. The assay was immunoSEQ multiplex PCR, and TCRdb's table has in-frame clones only and misses some. The sample includes fewer than 150,000 clones, 70% to 90% seen only once; the top ten take around 5%. Source material: peripheral blood. The receptors here all came from a human donor in a cohort sampled during active COVID-19. CDR3s include the opening cysteine and the closing phenylalanine or tryptophan. The D gene is left open where the match is weak. Rows give clone size only sometimes, using once, few, many, or a class for an expanded clone.

D: TRBD2; V: TRBV30; size: once; J: TRBJ2-1; CDR3: CAWSVLVSGGGREQFF; DNA: TGTGCCTGGAGTGTACTAGTTAGCGGGGGGGGTCGGGAGCAGTTCTTC
D: TRBD1; V: TRBV28; size: NA; J: TRBJ1-5; CDR3: CASIHGTGSQPQHF; DNA: TGTGCCAGCATTCATGGGACAGGGAGTCAGCCCCAGCATTTT
D: NA; V: TRBV10-3; size: NA; J: TRBJ1-1; CDR3: CATSTGTNTEAFF; DNA: TGTGCCACCAGTACAGGGACGAACACTGAAGCTTTCTTT
D: TRBD1; V: TRBV6-5; size: NA; J: TRBJ2-2; CDR3: CASFPGQGFWELFF; DNA: TGTGCCAGTTTCCCGGGACAGGGGTTTTGGGAGCTGTTTTTT
D: NA; V: TRBV5-1; size: NA; J: TRBJ1-1; CDR3: CASSLGGQGNTEAFF; DNA: TGCGCCAGCAGCTTGGGTGGGCAGGGTAACACTGAAGCTTTCTTT
D: TRBD2; V: TRBV3-1/TRBV3-2; size: NA; J: TRBJ2-3; CDR3: CASSGLAGARDGPDTQYF; DNA: TGTGCCAGCAGCGGACTAGCGGGAGCCCGGGATGGGCCAGATACGCAGTATTTT
D: TRBD1; V: TRBV5-1; size: NA; J: TRBJ1-1; CDR3: CASSLGQANTEAFF; DNA: TGCGCCAGCAGCCTCGGACAGGCGAACACTGAAGCTTTCTTT
D: NA; V: TRBV27; size: NA; J: TRBJ2-1; CDR3: CASRKNRVHLSYNEQFF; DNA: TGTGCCAGCAGGAAAAACAGGGTGCATCTGAGTTACAATGAGCAGTTCTTC
D: NA; V: TRBV28; size: NA; J: TRBJ2-2; CDR3: CASSLAGATGELFF; DNA: TGTGCCAGCAGTTTAGCGGGGGCCACCGGGGAGCTGTTTTTT
D: TRBD2; V: TRBV2; size: NA; J: TRBJ2-1; CDR3: CASRNAAGGRDEQFF; DNA: TGTGCCAGCAGGAATGCAGCGGGGGGGCGGGATGAGCAGTTCTTC
D: TRBD1; V: TRBV10-1; size: NA; J: TRBJ1-2; CDR3: CASSGTGGFGYTF; DNA: TGCGCCAGCAGTGGGACAGGGGGCTTTGGCTACACCTTC
D: TRBD2; V: TRBV5-1; size: NA; J: TRBJ2-1; CDR3: CASSRLAGGYNEQFF; DNA: TGCGCCAGCAGCCGTTTAGCGGGAGGCTACAATGAGCAGTTCTTC
D: NA; V: TRBV28; size: NA; J: TRBJ2-5; CDR3: CASSLINLQGRTQYF; DNA: TGTGCCAGCAGTTTAATAAATTTACAGGGTCGTACCCAGTACTTC
D: TRBD2; V: TRBV19; size: NA; J: TRBJ2-3; CDR3: CASSIPGGVTDTQYF; DNA: TGTGCCAGTAGTATACCGGGAGGGGTTACAGATACGCAGTATTTT
D: NA; V: TRBV5-4; size: NA; J: TRBJ1-1; CDR3: CASSLQGMITEAFF; DNA: TGTGCCAGCAGCTTGCAGGGGATGATCACTGAAGCTTTCTTT
D: NA; V: TRBV7-6; size: NA; J: TRBJ2-7; CDR3: CASSLASISAYEQYF; DNA: TGTGCCAGCAGCTTAGCTTCTATTTCGGCCTACGAGCAGTACTTC
D: NA; V: TRBV19; size: NA; J: TRBJ2-7; CDR3: CASSISTGNYEQYF; DNA: TGTGCCAGTAGTATATCGACGGGTAACTACGAGCAGTACTTC
D: NA; V: TRBV28; size: NA; J: TRBJ1-5; CDR3: CASMRKGGGNQPQHF; DNA: TGTGCCAGCATGAGGAAGGGGGGGGGCAATCAGCCCCAGCATTTT
D: TRBD2; V: TRBV7-3; size: NA; J: TRBJ2-1; CDR3: CASSRRDYGDDEQFF; DNA: TGTGCCAGCAGCCGCCGGGACTATGGGGATGATGAGCAGTTCTTC
D: TRBD1; V: TRBV28; size: NA; J: TRBJ1-4; CDR3: CASSLGRGTAHLFF; DNA: TGTGCCAGCAGTTTAGGGCGCGGGACAGCCCATTTGTTTTTT
D: NA; V: TRBV30; size: NA; J: TRBJ1-4; CDR3: CAWSVRSPNEKLFF; DNA: TGTGCCTGGAGTGTCCGGTCCCCTAATGAAAAACTGTTTTTT
D: NA; V: TRBV11-2; size: NA; J: TRBJ2-5; CDR3: CASSLDSGPQETQYF; DNA: TGTGCCAGCAGCTTAGATAGCGGCCCTCAAGAGACCCAGTACTTC
D: NA; V: TRBV7-8; size: NA; J: TRBJ1-1; CDR3: CASSPRGGAEAFF; DNA: TGTGCCAGCAGCCCGAGGGGGGGGGCTGAAGCTTTCTTT
D: TRBD1; V: TRBV2; size: NA; J: TRBJ2-7; CDR3: CASERGTGVEQYF; DNA: TGTGCCAGCGAACGCGGGACAGGGGTCGAGCAGTACTTC
D: TRBD2; V: TRBV28; size: once; J: TRBJ2-3; CDR3: CASSSQLAGSDTQYF; DNA: TGTGCCAGCAGTTCGCAGCTAGCGGGAAGTGATACGCAGTATTTT
D: TRBD1; V: TRBV5-1; size: once; J: TRBJ2-2; CDR3: CASSYSGTGSDTGELFF; DNA: TGCGCCAGCAGCTACTCCGGGACAGGGTCTGACACCGGGGAGCTGTTTTTT
D: TRBD1; V: TRBV28; size: NA; J: TRBJ1-2; CDR3: CASSGQGVGYTF; DNA: TGTGCCAGCAGCGGACAGGGTGTCGGCTACACCTTC
D: NA; V: TRBV5-1; size: NA; J: TRBJ2-3; CDR3: CASSGDTDTQYF; DNA: TGCGCCAGCAGCGGAGACACAGATACGCAGTATTTT
D: TRBD1; V: TRBV10-3; size: NA; J: TRBJ1-4; CDR3: CAIRAGQNNEKLFF; DNA: TGTGCCATCAGGGCGGGACAGAATAATGAAAAACTGTTTTTT